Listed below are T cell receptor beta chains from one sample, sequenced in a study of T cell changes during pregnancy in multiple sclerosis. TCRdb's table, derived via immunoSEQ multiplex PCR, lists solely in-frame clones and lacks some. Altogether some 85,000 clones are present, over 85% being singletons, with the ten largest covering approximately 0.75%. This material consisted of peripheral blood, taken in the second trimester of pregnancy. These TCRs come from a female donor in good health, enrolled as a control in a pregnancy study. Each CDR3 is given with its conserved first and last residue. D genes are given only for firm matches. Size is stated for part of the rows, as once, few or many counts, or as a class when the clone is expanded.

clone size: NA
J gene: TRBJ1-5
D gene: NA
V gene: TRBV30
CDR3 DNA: TGTGCCTGGAGTGCAGGGGCAAAACAGCCCCAGCATTTT
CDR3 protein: CAWSAGAKQPQHF

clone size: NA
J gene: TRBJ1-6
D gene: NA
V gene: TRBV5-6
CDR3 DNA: TGTGCCAGCAGTCCCGCCGGGGGGGCGGTCAATTCACCCCTCCACTTT
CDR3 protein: CASSPAGGAVNSPLHF

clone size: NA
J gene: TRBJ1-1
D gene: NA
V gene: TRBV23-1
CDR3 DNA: TGCGCCAGCAGTCAATCCGGCAGGGTGAACACTGAAGCTTTCTTT
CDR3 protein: CASSQSGRVNTEAFF

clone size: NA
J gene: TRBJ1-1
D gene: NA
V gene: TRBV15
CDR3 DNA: TGTGCCACCAGCAGAGGTACAGTGCTGAACACTGAAGCTTTCTTT
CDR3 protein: CATSRGTVLNTEAFF

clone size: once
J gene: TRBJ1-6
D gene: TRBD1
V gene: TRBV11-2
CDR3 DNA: TGTGCCAGCAGCCCTATTCAACAGGGGTCCAATTCACCCCTCCACTTT
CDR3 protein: CASSPIQQGSNSPLHF

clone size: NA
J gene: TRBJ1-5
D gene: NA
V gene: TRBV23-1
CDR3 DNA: TGCGCCAGCATCAATAACAGCCTTAGCAATCAGCCCCAGCATTTT
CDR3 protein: CASINNSLSNQPQHF

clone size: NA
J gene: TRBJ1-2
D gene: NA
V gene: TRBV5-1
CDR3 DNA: TGCGCCAGCAGCCCTGCTGGGGGCGTGATAAATAACTATGGCTACACCTTC
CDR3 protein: CASSPAGGVINNYGYTF

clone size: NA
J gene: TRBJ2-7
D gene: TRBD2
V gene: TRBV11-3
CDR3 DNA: TGTGCCAGCAGCGATGCCGGGACTAGTGCCTACGAGCAGTACTTC
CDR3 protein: CASSDAGTSAYEQYF

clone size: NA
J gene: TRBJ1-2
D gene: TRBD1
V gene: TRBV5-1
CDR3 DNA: TGCGCCAGCAGCCTCGGACAGGGGGCGGAGTATGGCTACACCTTC
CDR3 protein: CASSLGQGAEYGYTF

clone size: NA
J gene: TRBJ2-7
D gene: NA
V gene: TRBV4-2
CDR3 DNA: TGTGCCAGCAGCCAAGATATTGGGTCGCCGGGAGAGCAGTACTTC
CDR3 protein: CASSQDIGSPGEQYF

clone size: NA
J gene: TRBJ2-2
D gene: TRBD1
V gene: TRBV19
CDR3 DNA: TGTGCCAGTAGCATGACAGGGAACCCCGGGGAGCTGTTTTTT
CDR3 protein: CASSMTGNPGELFF

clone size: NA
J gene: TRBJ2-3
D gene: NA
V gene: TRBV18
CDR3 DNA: TGTGCCAGCTCACCAGCTTATCTAGACGGCACAGATACGCAGTATTTT
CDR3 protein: CASSPAYLDGTDTQYF

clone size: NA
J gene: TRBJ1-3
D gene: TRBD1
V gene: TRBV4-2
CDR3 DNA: TGTGCCAGCAGCCAAGAGGGGACACAGGGGGCTTCGGGAAACACCATATATTTT
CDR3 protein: CASSQEGTQGASGNTIYF

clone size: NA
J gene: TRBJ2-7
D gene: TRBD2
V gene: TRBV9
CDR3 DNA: TGTGCCAGCAGCGCTAGGATTAGCGGGGGGGCGGGGGAGCAGTACTTC
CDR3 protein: CASSARISGGAGEQYF

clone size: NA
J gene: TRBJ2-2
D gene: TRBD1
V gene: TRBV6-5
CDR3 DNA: TGTGCCAGCAGGCACAGGGGATACACCGGGGAGCTGTTTTTT
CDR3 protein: CASRHRGYTGELFF

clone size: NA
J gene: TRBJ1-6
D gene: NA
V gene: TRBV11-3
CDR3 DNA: TGTGCCAGCAGCCGTTCCCTATCACCCCTCCACTTT
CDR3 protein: CASSRSLSPLHF

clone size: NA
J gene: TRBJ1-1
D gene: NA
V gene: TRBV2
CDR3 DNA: TGTGCCAGCATCCGAGAACGTACTGAAGCTTTCTTT
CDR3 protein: CASIRERTEAFF

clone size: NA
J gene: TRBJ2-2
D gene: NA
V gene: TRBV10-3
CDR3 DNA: TGTGCCATCAGTGAGCAGTCGAACGCGGTAATCGGGGAGCTGTTTTTT
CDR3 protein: CAISEQSNAVIGELFF

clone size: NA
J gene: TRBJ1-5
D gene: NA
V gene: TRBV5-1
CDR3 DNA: TGCGCCAGCAGCTTGGGGACAGACAATCAGCCCCAGCATTTT
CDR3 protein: CASSLGTDNQPQHF

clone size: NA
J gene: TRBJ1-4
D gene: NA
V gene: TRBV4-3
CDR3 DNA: TGCGCCAGCAGCCAAGATACGGAGACTAATGAAAAACTGTTTTTT
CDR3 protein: CASSQDTETNEKLFF

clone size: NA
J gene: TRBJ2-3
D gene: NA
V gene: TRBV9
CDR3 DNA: TGTGCCAGCAGCGTAGCTGGGACTCCCCGTGTCTCGCAGTATTTT
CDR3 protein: CASSVAGTPRVSQYF

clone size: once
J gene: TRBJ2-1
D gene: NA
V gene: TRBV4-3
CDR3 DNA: TGCGCCAGCAGCTTACAGAGTCCCGATGAGCAGTTCTTC
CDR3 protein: CASSLQSPDEQFF

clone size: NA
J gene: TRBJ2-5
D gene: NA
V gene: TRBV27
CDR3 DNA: TGTGCCAGCAGTCCGACTCAGGGAACTGAAGAGACCCAGTACTTC
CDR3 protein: CASSPTQGTEETQYF

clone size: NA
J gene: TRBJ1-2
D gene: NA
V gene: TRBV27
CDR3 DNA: TGTGCCAGCAGTCCCACATCAACGGGACACAGTAACTATGGCTACACCTTC
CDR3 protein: CASSPTSTGHSNYGYTF

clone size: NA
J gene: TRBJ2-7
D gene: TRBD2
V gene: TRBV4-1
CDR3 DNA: TGCGCCAGCAGCCAACCCCGGGAGGGTAGCTCCTACGAGCAGTACTTC
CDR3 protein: CASSQPREGSSYEQYF

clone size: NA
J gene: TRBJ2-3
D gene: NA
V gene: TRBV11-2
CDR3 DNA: TGTGCCAGCAGCTTAACTCCGGGTAGCACAGATACGCAGTATTTT
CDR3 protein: CASSLTPGSTDTQYF

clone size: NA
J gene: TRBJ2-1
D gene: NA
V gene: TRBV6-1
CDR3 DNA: TGTGCCAGCACCCACCTTAGTGGGCCTCAGTTCTTC
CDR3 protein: CASTHLSGPQFF

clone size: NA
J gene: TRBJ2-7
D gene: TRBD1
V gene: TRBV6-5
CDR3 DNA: TGTGCCAGCAGAGACAGGGTTACCTACGAGCAGTACTTC
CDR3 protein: CASRDRVTYEQYF

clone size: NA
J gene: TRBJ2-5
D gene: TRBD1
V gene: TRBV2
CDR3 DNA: TGTGCCAGCAGGGGGACAGGTTGGGCGCCCGCCGGACAAGAGACCCAGTACTTC
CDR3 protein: CASRGTGWAPAGQETQYF

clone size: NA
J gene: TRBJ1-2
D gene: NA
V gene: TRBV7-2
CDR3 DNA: TGTGCCAGCAGCTTAGATCAAGGGAGAGGCTTCTATGGCTACACCTTC
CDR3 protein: CASSLDQGRGFYGYTF

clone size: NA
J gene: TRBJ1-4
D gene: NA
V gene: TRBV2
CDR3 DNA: TGTGCCAGCGGGGGCGAAGGTGTAGCTAATGAAAAACTGTTTTTT
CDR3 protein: CASGGEGVANEKLFF

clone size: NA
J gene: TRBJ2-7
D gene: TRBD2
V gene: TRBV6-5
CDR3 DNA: TGTGCCAGCAGTTACTCGACTAGCGGGGGCAACGAGCAGTACTTC
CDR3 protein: CASSYSTSGGNEQYF

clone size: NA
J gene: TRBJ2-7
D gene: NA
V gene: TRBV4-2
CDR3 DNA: TGTGCCAGCAGCCAGGAGGATGAGGGGCGGGGGCAGTACTTC
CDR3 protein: CASSQEDEGRGQYF

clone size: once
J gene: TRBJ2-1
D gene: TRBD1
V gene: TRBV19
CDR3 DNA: TGTGCCAGTAGCTCTAAGGGACAGACAAGCTCCTACAATGAGCAGTTCTTC
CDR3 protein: CASSSKGQTSSYNEQFF

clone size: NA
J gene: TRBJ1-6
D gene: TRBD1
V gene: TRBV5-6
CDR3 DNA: TGTGCCAGCAGCTTGCAGGGGGTTAATTCACCCCTCCACTTT
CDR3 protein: CASSLQGVNSPLHF

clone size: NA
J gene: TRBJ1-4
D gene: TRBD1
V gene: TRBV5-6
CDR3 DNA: TGTGCCAGCAGCCTAGGGACAGGGATCATAGGAGAAAAACTGTTTTTT
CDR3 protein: CASSLGTGIIGEKLFF

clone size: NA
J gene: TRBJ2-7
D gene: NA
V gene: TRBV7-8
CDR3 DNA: TGTGCCAGCAGCTTAGAGCAGGGGCCTTCTTACGAGCAGTACTTC
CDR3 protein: CASSLEQGPSYEQYF

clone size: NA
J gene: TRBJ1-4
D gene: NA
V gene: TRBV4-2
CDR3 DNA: TGTGCCAGCAGCCAACTCCCGACAGGAGGTGGTGAAAAACTGTTTTTT
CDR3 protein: CASSQLPTGGGEKLFF

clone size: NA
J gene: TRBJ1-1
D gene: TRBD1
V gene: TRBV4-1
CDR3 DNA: TGCGCCAGCAGCCAAGATAACAGGGGGAACACTGAAGCTTTCTTT
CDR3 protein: CASSQDNRGNTEAFF

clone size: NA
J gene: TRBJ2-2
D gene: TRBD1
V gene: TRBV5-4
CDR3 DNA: TGTGCCAGCAGCTATGGACAGGGGTACACCGGGGAGCTGTTTTTT
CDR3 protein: CASSYGQGYTGELFF

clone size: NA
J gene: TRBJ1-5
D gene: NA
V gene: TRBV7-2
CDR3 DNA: TGTGCCAGCAGCTTATATCGTAGCCTAAATCAGCCCCAGCATTTT
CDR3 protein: CASSLYRSLNQPQHF

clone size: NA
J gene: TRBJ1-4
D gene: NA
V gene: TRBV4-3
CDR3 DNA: TGCGCCAGCAGCCAAGATGAAGGGGGAGGGGGTGAAAAACTGTTTTTT
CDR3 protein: CASSQDEGGGGEKLFF

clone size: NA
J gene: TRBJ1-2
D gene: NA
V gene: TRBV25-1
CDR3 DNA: TGTGCCAGCAGCAACATGAATTCTGGCGGCTACACCTTC
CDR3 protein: CASSNMNSGGYTF

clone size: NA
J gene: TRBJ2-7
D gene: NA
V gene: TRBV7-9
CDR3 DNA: TGTGCCAGCAGCCGACTAGGGGACCGCTCCTACGAGCAGTACTTC
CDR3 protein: CASSRLGDRSYEQYF